This TCR beta chain was profiled in a study of cytomegalovirus exposure and HLA in healthy donors. Study-level results: The study recorded over 150 TCR beta chains that were cytomegalovirus-associated.

PCR used 60 Vbeta primers and 13 Jbeta primers. Here immunoSEQ multiplex PCR was the method, and the copy in TCRdb shows in-frame clones only, minus some. The top ten hold under 2.5% of the sample, which has about 90,000 clones, about nine tenths seen once. This clone was observed a single time. Antigen unknown. All donors participated as healthy donors of bone marrow. The receptor was isolated from a young man in good health and CMV-seronegative. Source material: PBMCs.

The CDR3: CAWSVPGTSVITGELFF. CDR3 nucleotide sequence: TGTGCCTGGAGTGTCCCCGGGACTAGCGTCATCACCGGGGAGCTGTTTTTT. The chain combines TRBV30 with TRBJ2-2; TRBD2 matches 10 bases. The ends lost 0 bases at V and 4 bases at J; junction bases unmatched: 8. Germline lookup yields CDR1 GTSNPN and CDR2 SVGIG (reference sequence). The CDR3 has 17 residues.